This T cell receptor beta chain was captured in a study of blood T cells in healthy people across ages. Study results and caveats: Reliance upon unsorted PBMCs precluded definitive naive versus antigen-experienced comparison. Long-lived donors had more naive CD4+ cells and higher diversity than aged donors.

Germline CDR1 is LNHDA and CDR2 is SQIVND (reference sequence). The CDR3 length is 15 residues. Concerning this clonotype itself: Its specificity is unknown. Germline is not matched at one junction end, which may reflect a read error.

Primers used in a second PCR of about 7 to 12 cycles were a sample-barcoded 5' primer and a J-beta primer mix. TCRdb redid the calling of the 5' RACE reads with MiXCR, one entry per CDR3 protein. The data show under 2 million distinct CDR3 sequences, roughly 32% seen once. V gene TRBV19 combines with J gene TRBJ2-7; no reliable D call. Input material: blood. This clonotype originated in a woman aged 25 to 39 in good health. The CDR3 spells CASSIETDGSYEQCF. The DNA of the CDR3 is TGTGCCAGTAGTATAGAAACGGACGGATCCTACGAGCAGTGCTTC.